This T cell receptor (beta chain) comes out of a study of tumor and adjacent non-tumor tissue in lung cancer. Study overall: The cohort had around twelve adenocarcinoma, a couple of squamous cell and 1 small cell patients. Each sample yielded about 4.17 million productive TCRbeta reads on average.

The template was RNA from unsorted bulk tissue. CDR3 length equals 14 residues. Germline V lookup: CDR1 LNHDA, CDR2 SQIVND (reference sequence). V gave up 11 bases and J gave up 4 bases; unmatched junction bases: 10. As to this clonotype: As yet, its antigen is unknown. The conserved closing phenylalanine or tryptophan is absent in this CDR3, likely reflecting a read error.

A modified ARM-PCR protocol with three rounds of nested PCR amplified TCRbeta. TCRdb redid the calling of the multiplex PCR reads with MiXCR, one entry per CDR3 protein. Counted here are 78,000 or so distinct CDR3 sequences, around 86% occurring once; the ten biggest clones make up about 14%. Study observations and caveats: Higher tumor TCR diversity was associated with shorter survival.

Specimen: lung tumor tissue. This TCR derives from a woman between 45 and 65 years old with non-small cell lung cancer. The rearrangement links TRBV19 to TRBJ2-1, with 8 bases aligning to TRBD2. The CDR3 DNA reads TGTGCCTCCGGGAACGGGAGGGTATACAATGAGCAGTTCCTC. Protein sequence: CASGNGRVYNEQFL.